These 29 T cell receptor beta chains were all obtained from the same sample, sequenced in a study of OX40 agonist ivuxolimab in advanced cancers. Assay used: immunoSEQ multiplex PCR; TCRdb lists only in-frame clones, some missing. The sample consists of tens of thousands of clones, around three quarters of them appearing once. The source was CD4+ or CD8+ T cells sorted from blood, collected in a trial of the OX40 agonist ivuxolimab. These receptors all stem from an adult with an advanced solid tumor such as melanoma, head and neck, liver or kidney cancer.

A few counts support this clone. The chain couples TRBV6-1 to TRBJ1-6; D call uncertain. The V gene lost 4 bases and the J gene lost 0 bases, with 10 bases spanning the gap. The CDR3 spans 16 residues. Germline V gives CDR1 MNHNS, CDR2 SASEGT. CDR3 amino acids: CASSASLSSYNSPLHF. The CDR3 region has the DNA TGTGCCAGCAGTGCTTCGCTGAGCTCCTATAATTCACCCCTCCACTTT.

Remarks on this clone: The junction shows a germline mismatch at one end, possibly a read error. The CDR3 loop is CASSLAGQGLNEQFF. The CDR3 DNA follows: TGTGCTAGCAGCTTAGCGGGACAGGGTTTGAATGAGCAGTTCTTC. The V gene is TRBV7-7, the J gene TRBJ2-1; D possibly corresponds to TRBD1 (9 bases). Germline lookup yields CDR1 SSHAT and CDR2 FNYEAQ (reference sequence). The length of the CDR3 is 15 residues. The full variable domain, in which reference TRBV7-7 and TRBJ2-1 provide the parts outside the CDR3, is GAGVSQSPRYKVTKRGQDVTLRCDPISSHATLYWYQQALGQGPEFLTYFNYEAQPDKSGLPSDRFSAERPEGSISTLTIQRTEQRDSAMYRCASSLAGQGLNEQFFGPGTRLTVL.

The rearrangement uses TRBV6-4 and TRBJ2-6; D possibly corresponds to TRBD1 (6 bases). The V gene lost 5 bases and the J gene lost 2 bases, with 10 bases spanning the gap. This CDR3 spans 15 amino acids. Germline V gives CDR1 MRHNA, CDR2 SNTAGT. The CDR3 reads CASSLGGAGANVLTF. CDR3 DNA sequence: TGTGCCAGCAGTTTAGGGGGAGCTGGGGCCAACGTCCTGACTTTC.

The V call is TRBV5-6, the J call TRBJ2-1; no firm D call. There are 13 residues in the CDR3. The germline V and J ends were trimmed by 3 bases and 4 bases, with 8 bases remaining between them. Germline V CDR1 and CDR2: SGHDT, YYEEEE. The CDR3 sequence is CASSSDAYNEQFF. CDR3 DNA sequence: TGTGCCAGCAGCTCGGACGCGTACAATGAGCAGTTCTTC.

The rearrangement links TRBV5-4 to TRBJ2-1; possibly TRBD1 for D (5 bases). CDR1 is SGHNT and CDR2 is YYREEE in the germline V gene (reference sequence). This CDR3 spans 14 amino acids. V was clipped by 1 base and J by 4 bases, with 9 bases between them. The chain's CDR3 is CASSLTDRYNEQFF. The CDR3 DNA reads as TGTGCCAGCAGCTTGACCGACAGATACAATGAGCAGTTCTTC.

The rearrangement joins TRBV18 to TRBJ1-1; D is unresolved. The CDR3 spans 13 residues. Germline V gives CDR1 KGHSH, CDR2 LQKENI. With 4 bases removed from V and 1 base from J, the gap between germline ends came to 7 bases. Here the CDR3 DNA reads TGTGCCAGCTCACTTCAGCCGAACACTGAAGCTTTCTTT. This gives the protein CASSLQPNTEAFF.

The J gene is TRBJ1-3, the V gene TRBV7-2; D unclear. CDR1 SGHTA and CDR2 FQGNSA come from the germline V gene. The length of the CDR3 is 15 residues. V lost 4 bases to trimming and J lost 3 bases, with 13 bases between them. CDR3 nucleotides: TGTGCCAGCAGCTCATACTTGGAAAGTGGAAACACCATATATTTT. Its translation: CASSSYLESGNTIYF.

The CDR3 DNA follows: TGTGCCAGCAGCTTAGGGGGGCCGGCGGAGACCCAGTACTTC. Translated, it gives CASSLGGPAETQYF. The chain joins TRBV7-8 to TRBJ2-5; maybe TRBD1 (6 bases). CDR1 SGHVS and CDR2 FQNEAQ come from the germline V gene. V dropped 1 base and J dropped 5 bases, with 11 bases sitting between them. The CDR3 is 14 residues long.

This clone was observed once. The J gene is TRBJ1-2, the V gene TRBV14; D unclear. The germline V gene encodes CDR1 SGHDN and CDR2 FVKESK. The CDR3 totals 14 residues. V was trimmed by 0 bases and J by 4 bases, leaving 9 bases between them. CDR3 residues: CASSQDASAYGYTF. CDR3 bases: TGTGCCAGCAGCCAAGATGCCTCGGCCTATGGCTACACCTTC. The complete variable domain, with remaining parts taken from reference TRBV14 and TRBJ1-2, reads EAGVTQFPSHSVIEKGQTVTLRCDPISGHDNLYWYRRVMGKEIKFLLHFVKESKQDESGMPNNRFLAERTGGTYSTLKVQPAELEDSGVYFCASSQDASAYGYTFGSGTRLTVV.

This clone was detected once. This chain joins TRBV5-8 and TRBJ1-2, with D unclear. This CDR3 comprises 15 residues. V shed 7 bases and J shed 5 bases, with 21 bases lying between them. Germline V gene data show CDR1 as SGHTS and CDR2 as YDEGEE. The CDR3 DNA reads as TGTGCCAGCTCACGGAAGAACTACGTCGTTTATGGCTACACCTTC. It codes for CASSRKNYVVYGYTF.

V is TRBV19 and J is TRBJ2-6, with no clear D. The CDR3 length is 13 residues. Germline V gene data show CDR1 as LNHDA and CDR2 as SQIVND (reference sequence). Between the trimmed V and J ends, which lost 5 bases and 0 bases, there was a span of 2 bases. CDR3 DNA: TGTGCCAGTAGTGTCTCTGGGGCCAACGTCCTGACTTTC. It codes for CASSVSGANVLTF.

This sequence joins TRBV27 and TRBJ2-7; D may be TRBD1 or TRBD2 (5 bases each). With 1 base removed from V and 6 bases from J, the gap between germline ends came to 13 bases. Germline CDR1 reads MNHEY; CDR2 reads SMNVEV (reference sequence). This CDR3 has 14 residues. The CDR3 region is CASSLWGTDGEQYF. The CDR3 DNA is TGTGCCAGCAGTTTATGGGGGACCGACGGCGAGCAGTACTTC.

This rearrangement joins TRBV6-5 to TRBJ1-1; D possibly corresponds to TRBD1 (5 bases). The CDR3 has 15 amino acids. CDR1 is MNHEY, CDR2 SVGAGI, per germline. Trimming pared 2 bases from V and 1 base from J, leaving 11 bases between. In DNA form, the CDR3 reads TGTGCCAGCAGTTACGAGGCAGGGCCGAACACTGAAGCTTTCTTT. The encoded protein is CASSYEAGPNTEAFF.

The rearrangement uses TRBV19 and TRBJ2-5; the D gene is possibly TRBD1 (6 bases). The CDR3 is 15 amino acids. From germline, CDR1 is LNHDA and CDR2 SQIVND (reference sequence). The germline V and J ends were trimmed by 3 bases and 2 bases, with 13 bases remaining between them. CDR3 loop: CASSIWGQTQETQYF. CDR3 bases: TGTGCCAGTAGTATTTGGGGACAAACTCAAGAGACCCAGTACTTC.

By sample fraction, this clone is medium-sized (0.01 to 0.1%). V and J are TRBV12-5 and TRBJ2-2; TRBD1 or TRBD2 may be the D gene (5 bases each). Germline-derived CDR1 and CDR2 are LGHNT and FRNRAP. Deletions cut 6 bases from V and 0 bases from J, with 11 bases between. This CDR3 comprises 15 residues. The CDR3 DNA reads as TGTGCTAGTGGCCTGGGGGTAGCGAACACCGGGGAGCTGTTTTTT. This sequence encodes CASGLGVANTGELFF. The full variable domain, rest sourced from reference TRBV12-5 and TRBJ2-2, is DARVTQTPRHKVTEMGQEVTMRCQPILGHNTVFWYRQTMMQGLELLAYFRNRAPLDDSGMPKDRFSAEMPDATLATLKIQPSEPRDSAVYFCASGLGVANTGELFFGEGSRLTVL.

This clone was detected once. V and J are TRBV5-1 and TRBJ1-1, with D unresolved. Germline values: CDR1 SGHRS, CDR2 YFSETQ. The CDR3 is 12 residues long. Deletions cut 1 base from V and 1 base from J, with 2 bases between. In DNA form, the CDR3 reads TGCGCCAGCAGCTTGCAGAACACTGAAGCTTTCTTT. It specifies CASSLQNTEAFF.

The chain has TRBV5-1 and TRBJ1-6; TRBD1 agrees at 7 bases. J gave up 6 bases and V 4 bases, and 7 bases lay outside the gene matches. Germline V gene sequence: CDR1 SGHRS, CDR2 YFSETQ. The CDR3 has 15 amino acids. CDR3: CASSTRDSTNSPLHF. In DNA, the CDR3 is TGCGCCAGCAGCACCCGGGACAGCACTAATTCACCCCTCCACTTT.

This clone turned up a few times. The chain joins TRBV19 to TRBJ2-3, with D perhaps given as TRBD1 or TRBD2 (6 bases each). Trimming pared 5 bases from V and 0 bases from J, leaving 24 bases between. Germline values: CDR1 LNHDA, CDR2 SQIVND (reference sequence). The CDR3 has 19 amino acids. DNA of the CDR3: TGTGCCAGTAGTGCGGGGAGGTCAGGGGACCTATCTAGCACAGATACGCAGTATTTT. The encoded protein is CASSAGRSGDLSSTDTQYF.

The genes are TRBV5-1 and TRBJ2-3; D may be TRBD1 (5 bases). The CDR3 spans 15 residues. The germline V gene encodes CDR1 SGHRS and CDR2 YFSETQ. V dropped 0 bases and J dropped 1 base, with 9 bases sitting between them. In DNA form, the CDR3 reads TGCGCCAGCAGCTTGGCAGTAGGGGGCACAGATACGCAGTATTTT. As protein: CASSLAVGGTDTQYF.

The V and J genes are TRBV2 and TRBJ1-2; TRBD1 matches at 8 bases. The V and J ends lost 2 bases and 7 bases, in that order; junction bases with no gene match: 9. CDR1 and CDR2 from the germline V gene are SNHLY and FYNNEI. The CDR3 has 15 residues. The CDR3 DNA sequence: TGTGCCAGCAGTGAATCGGGGCAGGGGGCGTCTGGCTACACCTTC. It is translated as CASSESGQGASGYTF.

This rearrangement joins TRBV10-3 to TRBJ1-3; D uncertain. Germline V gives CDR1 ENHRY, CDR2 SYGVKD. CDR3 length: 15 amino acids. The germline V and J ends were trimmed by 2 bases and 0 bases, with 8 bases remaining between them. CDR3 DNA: TGTGCCATCAGTGAGCTGGGGAGCTCTGGAAACACCATATATTTT. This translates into CAISELGSSGNTIYF.

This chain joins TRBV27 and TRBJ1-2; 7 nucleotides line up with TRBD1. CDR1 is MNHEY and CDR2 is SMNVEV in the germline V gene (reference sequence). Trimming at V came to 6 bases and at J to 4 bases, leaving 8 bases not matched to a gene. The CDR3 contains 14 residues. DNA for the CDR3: TGTGCCAGCAGAGAAGCCTCAGGGGGCTATGGCTACACCTTC. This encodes CASREASGGYGYTF.

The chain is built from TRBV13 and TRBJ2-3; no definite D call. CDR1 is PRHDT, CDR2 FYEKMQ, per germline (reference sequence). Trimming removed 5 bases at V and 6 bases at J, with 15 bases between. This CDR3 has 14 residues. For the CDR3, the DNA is TGTGCCAGCAGCCCCCCTCCCCCCGGGGATACGCAGTATTTT. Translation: CASSPPPPGDTQYF.

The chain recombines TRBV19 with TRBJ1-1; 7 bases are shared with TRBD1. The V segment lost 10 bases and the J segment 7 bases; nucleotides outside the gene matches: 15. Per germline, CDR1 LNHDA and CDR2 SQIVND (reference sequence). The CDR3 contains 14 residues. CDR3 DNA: TGTGCCACCTACGCGGGACAGAAGGAAAGTGAAGCTTTCTTT. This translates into CATYAGQKESEAFF.

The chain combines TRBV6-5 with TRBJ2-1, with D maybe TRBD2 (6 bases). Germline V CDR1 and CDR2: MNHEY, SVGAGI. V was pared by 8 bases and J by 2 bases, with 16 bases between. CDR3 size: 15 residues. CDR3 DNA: TGTGCCAGCCTCCAACCGGGGGTTGCCTACAATGAGCAGTTCTTC. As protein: CASLQPGVAYNEQFF.

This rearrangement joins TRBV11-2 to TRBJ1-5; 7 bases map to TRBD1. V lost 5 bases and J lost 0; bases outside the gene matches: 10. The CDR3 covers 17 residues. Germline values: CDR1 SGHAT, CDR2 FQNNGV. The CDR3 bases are TGTGCCAGCAGCCCCGGGACAGATTTATATAGCAATCAGCCCCAGCATTTT. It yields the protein CASSPGTDLYSNQPQHF.

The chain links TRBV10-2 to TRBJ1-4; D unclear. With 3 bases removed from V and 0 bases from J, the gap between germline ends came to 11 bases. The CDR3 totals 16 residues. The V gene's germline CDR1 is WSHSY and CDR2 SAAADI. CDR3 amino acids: CASSESETATNEKLFF. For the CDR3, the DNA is TGCGCCAGCAGTGAATCAGAGACCGCAACTAATGAAAAACTGTTTTTT.

The CDR3 loop reads CASSLGLAGGKTDTQYF. In DNA form, the CDR3 reads TGTGCCAGCAGCTTGGGACTAGCGGGGGGTAAGACAGATACGCAGTATTTT. The chain joins TRBV9 to TRBJ2-3; the match to TRBD2 covers 15 bases. J gave up 3 bases and V 4 bases, and 6 bases lay outside the gene matches. Germline lookup yields CDR1 SGDLS and CDR2 YYNGEE. CDR3 size: 17 residues.

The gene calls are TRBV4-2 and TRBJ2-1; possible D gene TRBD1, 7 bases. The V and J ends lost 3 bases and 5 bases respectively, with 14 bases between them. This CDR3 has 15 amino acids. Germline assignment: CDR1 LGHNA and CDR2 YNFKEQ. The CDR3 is CASSQEDREDNEQFF. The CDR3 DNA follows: TGTGCCAGCAGCCAGGAAGACAGGGAGGACAATGAGCAGTTCTTC.